Presented here are 3 T cell receptor beta chains from one specimen sequenced in a study of OX40 agonist ivuxolimab in advanced cancers. Here immunoSEQ multiplex PCR was the method, and the copy in TCRdb shows in-frame clones only, minus some. The table records tens of thousands of clones, just under 95% of them present only once. Sequencing was performed on CD4+ or CD8+ T cells sorted from blood, taken in a trial of the OX40 agonist ivuxolimab. These receptors originate from an adult with an advanced solid tumor such as melanoma, head and neck, liver or kidney cancer.

The gene calls are TRBV29-1 and TRBJ1-2; a possible D gene is TRBD1 (5 bases). Germline CDR1 reads SQVTM; CDR2 reads ANQGSEA. This CDR3 is built from 13 residues. The ends were cut back, 6 bases at V and 6 bases at J, with 17 bases in the middle. The CDR3 protein is CSVEGRPGNGYTF. CDR3 nucleotides: TGCAGCGTCGAGGGACGGCCGGGAAATGGCTACACCTTC.

This chain uses TRBV10-1 with TRBJ2-7; 7 bases map to TRBD2. CDR3 length equals 12 residues. The germline gives CDR1 WNHNN, CDR2 SYGVQD (reference sequence). V lost 8 bases, J lost 10 bases, and 11 bases stayed unmatched. The CDR3 region is CASGDYSTRQYF. CDR3 nucleotide sequence: TGCGCCAGCGGGGACTACTCTACGAGACAGTACTTC.

The chain couples TRBV5-6 to TRBJ1-1; D is unresolved. The CDR3 loop spans 13 amino acids. Germline-derived CDR1 and CDR2 are SGHDT and YYEEEE. Trimming removed 1 base from V and 5 bases from J, with 9 bases in between. CDR3: CASSLFSETEAFF. The CDR3 region has the DNA TGTGCCAGCAGCTTGTTTTCGGAGACTGAAGCTTTCTTT.